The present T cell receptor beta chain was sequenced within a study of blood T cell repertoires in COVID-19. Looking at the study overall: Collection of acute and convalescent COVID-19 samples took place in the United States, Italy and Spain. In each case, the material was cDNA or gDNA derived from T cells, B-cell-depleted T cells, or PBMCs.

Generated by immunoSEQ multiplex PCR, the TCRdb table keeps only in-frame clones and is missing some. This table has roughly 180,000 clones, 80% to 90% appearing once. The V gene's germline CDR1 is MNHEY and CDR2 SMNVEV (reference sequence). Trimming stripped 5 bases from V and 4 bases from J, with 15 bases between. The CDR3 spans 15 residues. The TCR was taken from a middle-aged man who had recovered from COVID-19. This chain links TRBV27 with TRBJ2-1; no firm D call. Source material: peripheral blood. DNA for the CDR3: TGTGCCAGCAGTCCACCTAGTGAGGCGTACAATGAGCAGTTCTTC. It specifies CASSPPSEAYNEQFF.